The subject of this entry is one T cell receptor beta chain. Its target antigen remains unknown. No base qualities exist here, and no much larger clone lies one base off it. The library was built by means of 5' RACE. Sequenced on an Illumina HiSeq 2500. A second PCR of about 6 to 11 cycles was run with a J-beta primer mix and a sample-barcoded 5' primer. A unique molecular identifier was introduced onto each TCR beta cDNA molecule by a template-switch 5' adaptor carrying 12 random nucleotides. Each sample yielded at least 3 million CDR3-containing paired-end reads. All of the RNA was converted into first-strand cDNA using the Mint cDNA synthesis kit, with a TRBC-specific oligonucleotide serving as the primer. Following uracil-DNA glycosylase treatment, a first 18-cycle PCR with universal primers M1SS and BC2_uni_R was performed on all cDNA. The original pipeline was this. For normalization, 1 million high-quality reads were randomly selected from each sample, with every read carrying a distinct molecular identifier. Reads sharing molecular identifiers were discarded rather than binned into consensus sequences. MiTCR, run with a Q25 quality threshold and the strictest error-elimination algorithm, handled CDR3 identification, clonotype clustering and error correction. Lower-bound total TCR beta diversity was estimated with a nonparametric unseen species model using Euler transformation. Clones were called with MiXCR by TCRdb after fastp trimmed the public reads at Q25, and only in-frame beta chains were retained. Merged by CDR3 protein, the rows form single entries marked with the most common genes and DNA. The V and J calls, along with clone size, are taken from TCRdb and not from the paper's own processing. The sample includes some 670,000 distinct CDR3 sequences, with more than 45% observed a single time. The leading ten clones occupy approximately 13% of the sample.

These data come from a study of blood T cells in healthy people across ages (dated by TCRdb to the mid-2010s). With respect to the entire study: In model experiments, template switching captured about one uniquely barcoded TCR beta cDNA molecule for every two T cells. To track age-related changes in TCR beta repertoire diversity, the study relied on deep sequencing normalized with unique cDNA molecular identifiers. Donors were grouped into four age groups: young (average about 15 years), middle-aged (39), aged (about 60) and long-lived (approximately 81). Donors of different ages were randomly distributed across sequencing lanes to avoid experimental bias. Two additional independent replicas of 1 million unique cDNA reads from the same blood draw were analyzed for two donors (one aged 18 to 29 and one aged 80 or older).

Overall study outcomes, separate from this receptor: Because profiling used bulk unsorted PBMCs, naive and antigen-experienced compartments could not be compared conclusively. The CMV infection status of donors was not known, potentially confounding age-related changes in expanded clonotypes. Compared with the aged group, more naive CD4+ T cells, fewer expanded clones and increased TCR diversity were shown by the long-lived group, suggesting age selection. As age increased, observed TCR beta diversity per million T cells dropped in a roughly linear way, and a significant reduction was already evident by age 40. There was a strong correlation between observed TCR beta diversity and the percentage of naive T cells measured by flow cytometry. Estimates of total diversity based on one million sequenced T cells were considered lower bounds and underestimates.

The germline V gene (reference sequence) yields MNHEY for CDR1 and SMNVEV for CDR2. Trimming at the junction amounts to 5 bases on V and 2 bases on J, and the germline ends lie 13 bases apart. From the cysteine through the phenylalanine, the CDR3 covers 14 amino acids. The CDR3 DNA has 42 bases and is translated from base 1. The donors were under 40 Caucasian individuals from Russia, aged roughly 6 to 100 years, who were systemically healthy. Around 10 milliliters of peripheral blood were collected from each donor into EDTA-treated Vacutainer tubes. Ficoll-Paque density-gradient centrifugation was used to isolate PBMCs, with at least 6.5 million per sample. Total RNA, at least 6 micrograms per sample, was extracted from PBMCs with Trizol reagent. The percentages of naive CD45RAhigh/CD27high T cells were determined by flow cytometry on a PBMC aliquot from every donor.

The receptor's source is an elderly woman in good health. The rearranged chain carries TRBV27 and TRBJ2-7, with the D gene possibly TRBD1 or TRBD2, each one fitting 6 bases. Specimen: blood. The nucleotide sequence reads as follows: TGTGCCAGCAGTACGGTGGGGGGCCCCTACGAGCAGTACTTC. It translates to CASSTVGGPYEQYF.